One sample yielded the 17 T cell receptor beta chains listed below, sequenced in a study of metastatic and nonmetastatic thyroid tumors. TCRdb reanalyzed the PCR reads with MiXCR. The sample comprises just over 15,000 clones, about 34% of which are singletons, and approximately 10% rests with the top ten. Each patient went into thyroid surgery without having received any treatment. Sequencing was performed on tumor tissue. All receptors derive from a male donor with papillary thyroid cancer or a benign thyroid nodule (not recorded which). Some clones in this sample may be carry-over from other donors' samples.

This clone is judged medium-sized. This chain uses TRBV15 with TRBJ1-6; 7 nucleotides agree with TRBD1. The CDR3 is 14 amino acids. With 9 bases clipped from V and 7 bases from J, the junction kept 9 bases outside the gene matches. Germline V CDR1 and CDR2: LNHNV, YYDKDF (reference sequence). This chain's CDR3 is CATGLTGTNSPLHF. The CDR3 nucleotides read TGTGCCACGGGCCTGACAGGGACCAATTCACCCCTCCACTTT.

This clone was recorded many times. Germline is not matched at one junction end, which may reflect a read error. The V call is TRBV7-7, the J call TRBJ2-5, with D unresolved. The CDR3 is 13 amino acids. Germline CDR1 reads SSHAT; CDR2 reads FNYEAQ (reference sequence). Here the CDR3 reads CASSFIGQETQYF. The DNA for the CDR3 is TGTGCTAGCAGCTTTATTGGTCAAGAGACCCAGTACTTC.

This chain connects TRBV20-1 to TRBJ1-1, with 8 bases that match TRBD1. The CDR3 runs 12 residues. CDR1 is DFQATT and CDR2 is SNEGSKA in the germline V gene (reference sequence). Trimming at V came to 2 bases and at J to 11 bases, leaving 7 bases not matched to a gene. CDR3 in DNA: TGCAGTGCTAGACGACAGGGGATTGAGGCTTTCTTT. It specifies CSARRQGIEAFF.

This clone appeared many times. The chain couples TRBV14 to TRBJ2-7, with D tentatively TRBD1 (5 bases). The CDR3 totals 17 residues. Between the trimmed V and J ends, which lost 1 base and 0 bases, there was a span of 16 bases. Germline CDR1 is SGHDN and CDR2 is FVKESK. The CDR3 DNA reads as TGTGCCAGCAGCCAAGTTTTCTCCAGTACAGGCTCCTACGAGCAGTACTTC. The encoded protein is CASSQVFSSTGSYEQYF.

The chain is built from TRBV7-2 and TRBJ2-7; D is unresolved. The CDR3 runs 15 residues. The germline V gene has CDR1 SGHTA and CDR2 FQGNSA. V gave up 1 base and J gave up 7 bases, with 17 bases separating them. The CDR3 DNA sequence: TGTGCCAGCAGCTTAGTTTGGCTGGCCCAGGTGGAGCAGTACTTC. This gives the protein CASSLVWLAQVEQYF.

The sample holds many counts of this clone. The CDR3 here is CASSLEVATDTQYF. The DNA of the CDR3 is TGTGCCAGCAGTTTGGAGGTGGCCACAGATACGCAGTATTTT. The chain uses TRBV12-3 or TRBV12-4 and TRBJ2-3, with a weak D call TRBD2 (5 bases). The CDR3 consists of 14 residues. Trimming removed 3 bases at V and 2 bases at J, with 9 bases between.

The V gene is TRBV6-8, the J gene TRBJ2-7, with 9 bases that match TRBD1. The CDR3 has 13 amino acids. J was trimmed by 3 bases and V by 10 bases; bases with no gene match: 7. CDR1 is MNHGY, CDR2 SAAAGT, per germline. The CDR3 nucleotides are TGTGCCAAAGCACGGGACAGGGACTACGAGCAGTACTTC. Translated: CAKARDRDYEQYF.

This clone was observed many times. This sequence joins TRBV3-1 and TRBJ2-1; perhaps TRBD2 as D (5 bases). Germline CDR1 LGHDT, CDR2 YNNKEL (reference sequence). V lost 1 base, J lost 0 bases, and 7 bases lay in between. The CDR3 sequence is 15 residues long. The chain's CDR3 is CASSQVTSSYNEQFF. The DNA for the CDR3 is TGTGCCAGCAGCCAAGTAACTAGCTCCTACAATGAGCAGTTCTTC.

This clone has at least ten counts. A much bigger clone sits one base away, suggesting this may be a read error. The chain combines TRBV19 with TRBJ2-7; D is undetermined. In germline, CDR1 is LNHDA, CDR2 SQIVND (reference sequence). Trimming pared 3 bases from V and 2 bases from J, leaving 11 bases between. This CDR3 is built from 14 residues. CDR3 region: CASSIGGVPYEQYF. Written as DNA, the CDR3 is TGTGCCAGTAGTATTGGTGGCGTGCCCTACGAGCAGTACTTC.

This clone has just a few counts. The chain uses TRBV30 and TRBJ1-1; a possible D gene is TRBD1 (6 bases). The CDR3 loop spans 13 amino acids. The germline CDR1 and CDR2 sequences are GTSNPN and SVGIG (reference sequence). Between the trimmed V and J ends, which lost 0 bases and 7 bases, there was a span of 12 bases. The CDR3 sequence: CAWSVGRGSEAFF. As DNA, the CDR3 is TGTGCCTGGAGTGTCGGCAGGGGAAGTGAAGCTTTCTTT.

In its sample, this clone was seen many times. A much larger clone lies one base from this, so it may be a read error. Other DNA sequences in the same sample also yield this CDR3. J is TRBJ2-1 and V is TRBV7-8, with TRBD2 identical over 9 bases. Germline lookup yields CDR1 SGHVS and CDR2 FQNEAQ. V dropped 5 bases and J dropped 9; count of bases not matched to a gene: 14. The CDR3 consists of 16 residues. DNA for the CDR3: TGTGCCAGCAGCCCATCAGATAGCGGGGGAAGAGGTGAGCAGTTCTTC. Translated, it gives CASSPSDSGGRGEQFF.

The CDR3 bases are TGCGCCAGCAGCTTGGGATGGTGGGTCTCCGAGCAGTACTTC. This sequence encodes CASSLGWWVSEQYF. This chain joins TRBV5-1 and TRBJ2-7; D gene unclear. The CDR3 has 14 residues. The V gene lost 0 bases and the J gene lost 6 bases, with 13 bases spanning the gap. CDR1 SGHRS and CDR2 YFSETQ come from the germline V gene.

This clone showed up just a few times. This sequence joins TRBV19 and TRBJ1-3, with D possibly being TRBD1 (6 bases). CDR1 and CDR2 (germline): LNHDA, SQIVND (reference sequence). This CDR3 is 15 amino acids long. The V and J ends lost 5 bases and 2 bases respectively, with 13 bases between them. The CDR3 region has the DNA TGTGCCAGTAGTCCCCAGGGGTTTGCTGGAAACACCATATATTTT. This codes for CASSPQGFAGNTIYF.

Only a few counts were recorded for this clone. The chain uses TRBV6-2 or TRBV6-3 and TRBJ2-5; the match to TRBD2 covers 8 bases. V was clipped by 0 bases and J by 4 bases; unmatched bases: 7. The germline V gene encodes CDR1 MNHEY and CDR2 SVGEGT. The CDR3 loop spans 16 amino acids. The chain's CDR3 is CASSYSTPAGGETQYF. CDR3 DNA sequence: TGTGCCAGCAGTTACTCGACGCCTGCGGGAGGAGAGACCCAGTACTTC.

The gene calls are TRBV20-1 and TRBJ2-1; TRBD2 is a possible D gene (5 bases). This CDR3 has 16 amino acids. CDR1 DFQATT and CDR2 SNEGSKA come from the germline V gene (reference sequence). Trimming cost V 1 base and J 1 base, with 14 bases left between them. The CDR3 is CSARVPLSGSYNEQFF. CDR3 sequence (DNA): TGCAGTGCTAGAGTCCCCCTGAGCGGATCCTACAATGAGCAGTTCTTC.

This clone was seen a handful of times. The chain uses TRBV12-3 or TRBV12-4 and TRBJ1-5; TRBD1 aligns across 11 bases. The CDR3 covers 15 residues. J gave up 10 bases and V 6 bases, and 11 bases lay outside the gene matches. CDR3 sequence: CASSLGQGGREPQHF. Written as DNA, the CDR3 is TGTGCCAGCAGCTTGGGACAGGGGGGACGCGAACCCCAGCATTTT.

This clone was counted many times. The V gene is TRBV7-2, the J gene TRBJ1-4; tentatively, D is TRBD1 (6 bases). Germline CDR1 and CDR2: SGHTA and FQGNSA. The CDR3 loop spans 15 amino acids. With 5 bases removed from V and 8 bases from J, the gap between germline ends came to 18 bases. CDR3 sequence reads: CASSTVGGLNEKLFF. Here the CDR3 DNA reads TGTGCCAGCAGCACAGTCGGGGGGCTTAACGAAAAACTGTTTTTT.